These 8 T cell receptor beta chains were sequenced from one sample in a study of read filtering for tumor transcriptome and immune sequencing. The library was built from about 0.4 ug RNA with molecular barcoded adaptors for alpha/delta and beta/gamma chains. Via MiXCR, TCRdb re-called the reads, giving one row per CDR3 protein. Here the sample spans fewer than 100,000 distinct CDR3 sequences, about 12% being singletons. What was sequenced was a population of CD138-negative cells sorted from bone marrow. The source is a donor at least 40 years old with multiple myeloma.

This clonotype was counted ten times or more. The chain employs TRBV29-1 and TRBJ2-5; no reliable D call. This CDR3 contains 13 residues. The V end was cut by 5 bases, the J end by 2 bases, with 12 bases between. CDR1 is SQVTM, CDR2 ANQGSEA, per germline. CDR3 nucleotide sequence: TGCAGCGTTAATCGGGCCTTTCAAGAGACCCAGTACTTC. This gives the protein CSVNRAFQETQYF.

This clonotype was found a few times. The rearrangement uses TRBV18 and TRBJ2-5, with a tentative D call TRBD2 (6 bases). Per germline, CDR1 KGHSH and CDR2 LQKENI. The CDR3 is 12 residues long. The V end lost 3 bases, the J end lost 5 bases, and 7 bases lay between the germline ends. The CDR3, as DNA: TGTGCCAGCTCACCCGGAGGGGAGACCCAGTACTTC. It translates to CASSPGGETQYF.

This clonotype was seen at least ten times. This chain uses TRBV29-1 with TRBJ2-5; the D is unclear. The CDR3 has 12 amino acids. V was pared by 1 base and J by 3 bases, with 6 bases between. CDR1 and CDR2 from the germline V gene are SQVTM and ANQGSEA. CDR3 region: CSVEAPEETQYF. Written as DNA, the CDR3 is TGCAGCGTTGAAGCGCCAGAAGAGACCCAGTACTTC.

Turning to this clonotype: It may be a read error: a sequence one base away is much more abundant. The rearrangement joins TRBV24-1 to TRBJ2-5; TRBD1 might be the D (6 bases). Germline assignment: CDR1 KGHDR and CDR2 SFDVKD. V was shortened by 9 bases and J by 4 bases, with 14 bases between the two germline ends. There are 13 residues in the CDR3. The CDR3 region is CATSPGHRETQYF. CDR3 DNA: TGTGCCACCTCTCCGGGACACCGAGAGACCCAGTACTTC.

Sample share makes this clonotype medium-sized (0.01 to 0.1%). The chain couples TRBV7-4 to TRBJ1-5; D is uncertain. CDR3 length equals 15 residues. Germline lookup yields CDR1 SGHVT and CDR2 SQSDAQ. The V gene lost 1 base and the J gene lost 3 bases, with 10 bases spanning the gap. CDR3 sequence: CASSLGSSFNQPQHF. CDR3 sequence (DNA): TGTGCCAGCAGCTTAGGGTCCAGTTTCAATCAGCCCCAGCATTTT.

This clonotype was picked up many times. At one end the junction does not follow the germline gene, possibly because of a read error. This chain uses TRBV6-6 with TRBJ2-3; a weak D match, TRBD2 (6 bases). Germline V gene sequence: CDR1 MNHNY, CDR2 SVGAGI (reference sequence). The CDR3 is 16 amino acids. Written as DNA, the CDR3 is TGTGCCAGCATTTACGGCGGGACCCCAGCGGGAGATACGCAGTATTTT. Protein sequence: CASIYGGTPAGDTQYF.

This clonotype was seen ten or more times. V is TRBV6-6 and J is TRBJ1-1, with TRBD1 as a possible D gene (5 bases). This CDR3 contains 15 residues. Germline lookup yields CDR1 MNHNY and CDR2 SVGAGI (reference sequence). V was shortened by 6 bases and J by 3 bases, with 17 bases between the two germline ends. The CDR3 here is CASSRIGVGDTEAFF. CDR3 in DNA: TGTGCCAGCAGCCGTATAGGGGTCGGCGACACTGAAGCTTTCTTT.

This clonotype was counted many times. The genes are TRBV14 and TRBJ2-3; D not resolved. The germline V gene encodes CDR1 SGHDN and CDR2 FVKESK. CDR3 length: 15 amino acids. Between the trimmed V and J ends, which lost 4 bases and 1 base, there was a span of 12 bases. CDR3 protein: CASSPKGWGTDTQYF. The CDR3 DNA is TGTGCCAGCAGCCCAAAGGGTTGGGGCACAGATACGCAGTATTTT.